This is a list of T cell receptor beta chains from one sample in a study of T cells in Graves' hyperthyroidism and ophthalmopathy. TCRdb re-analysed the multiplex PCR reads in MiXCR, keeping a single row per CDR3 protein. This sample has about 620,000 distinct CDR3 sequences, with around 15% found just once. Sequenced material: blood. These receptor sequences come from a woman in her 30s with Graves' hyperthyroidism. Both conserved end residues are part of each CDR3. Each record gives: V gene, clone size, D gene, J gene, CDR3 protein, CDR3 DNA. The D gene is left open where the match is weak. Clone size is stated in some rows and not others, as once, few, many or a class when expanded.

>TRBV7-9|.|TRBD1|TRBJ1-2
CASSFWDRIHGYTF
TGTGCCAGCAGCTTCTGGGACAGGATCCATGGCTACACCTTC
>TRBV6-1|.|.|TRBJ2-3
CASSESQVSTDTQYF
TGTGCCAGCAGTGAATCACAGGTCAGCACAGATACGCAGTATTTT
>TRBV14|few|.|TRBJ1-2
CASSQYTDWGYTF
TGTGCCAGCAGCCAATATACCGATTGGGGCTACACCTTC
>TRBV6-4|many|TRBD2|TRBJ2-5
CASSDRRTSGRLTWRETQYF
TGTGCCAGCAGTGACCGCAGGACTAGCGGTCGACTTACCTGGCGGGAGACCCAGTACTTC
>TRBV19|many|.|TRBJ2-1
CASSFRLVSDQFF
TGTGCCAGTAGTTTTAGGTTGGTCAGTGATCAGTTCTTC
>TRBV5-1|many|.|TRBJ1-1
CASSLAGAAEAFF
TGCGCCAGCAGCTTGGCCGGGGCAGCTGAAGCTTTCTTT
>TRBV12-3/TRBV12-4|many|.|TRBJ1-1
CASSFRRGAGPEAFF
TGTGCCAGCAGTTTTCGTAGGGGCGCGGGGCCTGAAGCTTTCTTT
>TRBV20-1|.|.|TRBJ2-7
CSARGGSGYEQYF
TGCAGTGCTAGAGGGGGGAGTGGGTACGAGCAGTACTTC
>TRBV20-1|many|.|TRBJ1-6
CSARRGYNSPLHF
TGCAGTGCTAGACGAGGCTATAATTCACCCCTCCACTTT
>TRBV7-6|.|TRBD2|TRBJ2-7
CASSAQLAGVIYEQYF
TGTGCCAGCAGCGCCCAACTAGCGGGAGTTATATACGAGCAGTACTTC
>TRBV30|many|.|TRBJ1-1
CAWSVLRLVNTEAFF
TGTGCCTGGAGTGTACTAAGACTGGTGAACACTGAAGCTTTCTTT
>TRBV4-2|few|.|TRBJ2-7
CASSQPVRGYEQYF
TGTGCCAGCAGCCAACCCGTCCGGGGATACGAGCAGTACTTC
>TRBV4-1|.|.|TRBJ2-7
CASSQDGGAYEQYF
TGCGCCAGCAGCCAAGATGGCGGTGCCTACGAGCAGTACTTC
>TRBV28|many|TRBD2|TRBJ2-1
CASSFRAGGGNEQFF
TGTGCCAGCAGTTTTAGGGCGGGAGGAGGCAATGAGCAGTTCTTC
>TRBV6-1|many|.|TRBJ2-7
CASSEDYEQYF
TGTGCCAGCAGTGAAGACTACGAGCAGTACTTC
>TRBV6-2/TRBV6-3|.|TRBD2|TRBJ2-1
CASSSPASGRINEQFF
TGTGCCAGCAGTTCCCCGGCTAGCGGGAGGATCAATGAGCAGTTCTTC
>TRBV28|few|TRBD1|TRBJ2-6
CASSTIEAGGFTGANVLTF
TGTGCCAGCAGCACGATCGAGGCAGGGGGTTTCACTGGGGCCAACGTCCTGACTTTC
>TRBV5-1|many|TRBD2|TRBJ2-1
CASTFGGTTNEQFF
TGCGCCAGCACCTTCGGCGGGACTACTAATGAGCAGTTCTTC
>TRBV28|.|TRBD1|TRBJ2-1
CASSPPGQFNNEQFF
TGTGCCAGCAGTCCCCCGGGACAGTTTAACAATGAGCAGTTCTTC
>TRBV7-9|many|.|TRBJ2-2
CASQGSLNTGELFF
TGTGCCAGCCAAGGGTCACTAAACACCGGGGAGCTGTTTTTT
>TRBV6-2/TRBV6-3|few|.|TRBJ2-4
CASSYSRIGVSLAKNIQYF
TGTGCCAGCAGTTACTCGAGGATCGGTGTTTCCCTAGCCAAAAACATTCAGTACTTC
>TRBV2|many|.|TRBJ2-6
CASSEEEGLGANVLTF
TGTGCCAGCAGTGAGGAGGAGGGGTTGGGGGCCAACGTCCTGACTTTC
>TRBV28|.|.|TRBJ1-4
CASRGDNEKLFF
TGTGCCAGCAGGGGCGATAATGAAAAACTGTTTTTT
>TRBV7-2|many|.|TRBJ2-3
CASSLALRDTQYF
TGTGCCAGCAGCTTAGCGCTCAGGGATACGCAGTATTTT
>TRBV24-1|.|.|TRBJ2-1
CATRLGAGYNEQFF
TGTGCCACCAGGTTGGGAGCTGGTTACAATGAGCAGTTCTTC
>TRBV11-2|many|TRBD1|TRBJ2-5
CASSMNLGTGKETQYF
TGTGCCAGCAGCATGAACCTCGGGACAGGCAAAGAGACCCAGTACTTC
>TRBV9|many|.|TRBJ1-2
CASSVEAGGYTF
TGTGCCAGCAGCGTAGAGGCAGGCGGCTACACCTTC
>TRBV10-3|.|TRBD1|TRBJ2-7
CANSQGGTGDYEQYF
TGTGCCAACAGTCAGGGGGGGACAGGGGACTACGAGCAGTACTTC
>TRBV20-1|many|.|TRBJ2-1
CSARGPVNEQFF
TGCAGTGCTAGAGGCCCCGTCAATGAGCAGTTCTTC
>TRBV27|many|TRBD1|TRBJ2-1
CASSLTGGNEQFF
TGTGCCAGCAGTTTGACAGGGGGCAATGAGCAGTTCTTC
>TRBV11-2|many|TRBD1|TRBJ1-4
CASSLTPGQGYEKLFF
TGTGCCAGCAGCTTAACCCCGGGACAGGGATATGAAAAACTGTTTTTT
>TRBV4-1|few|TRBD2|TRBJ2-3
CASSLLAGVGDTQYF
TGCGCCAGCAGCCTTTTAGCGGGAGTTGGGGATACGCAGTATTTT
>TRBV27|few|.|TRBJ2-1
CASSFSQDNEQFF
TGTGCCAGCAGTTTTTCACAGGACAATGAGCAGTTCTTC
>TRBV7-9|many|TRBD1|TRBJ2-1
CASSLAGQGRNEQFF
TGTGCCAGCAGCTTAGCGGGACAGGGGCGCAATGAGCAGTTCTTC
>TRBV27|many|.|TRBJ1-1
CASSAGLRAFF
TGTGCCAGCAGTGCCGGACTCCGAGCTTTCTTT
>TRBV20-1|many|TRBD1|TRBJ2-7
CSASTGQGVYEQYF
TGCAGTGCTAGCACGGGACAGGGTGTATACGAGCAGTACTTC
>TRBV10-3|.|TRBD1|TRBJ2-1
CAISEVPGGRQFF
TGTGCCATCAGTGAGGTCCCAGGGGGTAGGCAGTTCTTC
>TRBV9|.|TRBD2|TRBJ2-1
CASSGGLAGSGSPYNEQFF
TGTGCCAGCAGCGGGGGCCTAGCGGGGAGTGGGTCCCCCTACAATGAGCAGTTCTTC
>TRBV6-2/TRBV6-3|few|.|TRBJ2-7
CASNGVSYEQYF
TGTGCCAGCAACGGGGTCTCCTACGAGCAGTACTTC
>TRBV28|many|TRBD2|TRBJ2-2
CASSSPGLARYTGELFF
TGTGCCAGCAGTTCACCGGGACTAGCGAGGTACACCGGGGAGCTGTTTTTT
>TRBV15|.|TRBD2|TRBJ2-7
CATSRSREASYEQYF
TGTGCCACCAGCAGAAGCCGGGAGGCCTCCTACGAGCAGTACTTC
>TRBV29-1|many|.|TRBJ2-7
CSVLTGDSYEQYF
TGCAGCGTCCTGACTGGAGACTCCTACGAGCAGTACTTC
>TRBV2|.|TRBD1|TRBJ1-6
CASRTGTGISPLHF
TGTGCCAGCAGAACCGGGACAGGGATCTCACCCCTCCACTTT
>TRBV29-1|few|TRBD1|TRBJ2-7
CSVVNPGQGNYEQYF
TGCAGCGTCGTCAATCCCGGACAGGGGAACTACGAGCAGTACTTC
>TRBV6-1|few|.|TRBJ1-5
CASSPPYSNQPQHF
TGTGCCAGCAGCCCCCCCTATAGCAATCAGCCCCAGCATTTT
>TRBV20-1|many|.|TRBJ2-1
CSARGLALNNEQFF
TGCAGTGCTAGAGGGCTAGCGCTAAACAATGAGCAGTTCTTC
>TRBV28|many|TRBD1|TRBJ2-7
CASSLFGGQAEDEQYF
TGTGCCAGCAGTTTATTCGGCGGACAGGCGGAAGACGAGCAGTACTTC
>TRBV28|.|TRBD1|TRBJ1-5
CASSFGTGLSQPQHF
TGTGCCAGCAGTTTCGGGACAGGGTTGAGTCAGCCCCAGCATTTT
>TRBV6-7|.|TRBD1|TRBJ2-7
CASSYFGDRGSYEQYF
TGTGCCAGCAGTTACTTCGGGGACAGGGGCTCCTACGAGCAGTACTTC